The entry below describes one TCR beta chain. This sample is drawn from a study of blood T cells in healthy people across ages. The V and J ends lost 5 bases and 3 bases, in that order; junction bases with no gene match: 9. This CDR3 spans 17 amino acids. With a J-beta primer mix and a sample-barcoded 5' primer, a second PCR ran roughly 6 to 11 cycles. TCRdb independently ran MiXCR on the 5' RACE reads; one entry per CDR3 protein. The table includes approximately 1.5 million distinct CDR3 sequences, roughly 30% detected once. Sequenced material: blood. This sequence originates from a woman aged 30 to 39 in good health. The chain uses TRBV12-3 or TRBV12-4 and TRBJ2-2, with TRBD2 identical over 10 bases. Written as DNA, the CDR3 is TGTGCCAGCAGTGCGCTAGCGGGGGCCAGCCACACCGGGGAGCTGTTTTTT. It yields the protein CASSALAGASHTGELFF.